These 8 T cell receptor beta chains share one sample of origin, sequenced in a study of blood T cell repertoires in COVID-19 (dated by TCRdb to the early 2020s). The protocol used for the library was the immunoSEQ multiplex PCR assay. In TCRdb, the immuneACCESS table is reduced to in-frame sequences with V and J assigned. These tables do not hold every clone; where another copy was compared, an unresolved V gene accounts for under half, and the others remain unexplained. The sample table records 65,000 to 90,000 clones; approximately 86% of these occur just once. 25% to 35% of the sample goes to the ten largest clones. The sequenced sample consisted of peripheral blood. The source is an elderly woman with acute or convalescent COVID-19.

The chain couples TRBV7-2 to TRBJ2-5; the match to TRBD2 covers 11 bases. Germline V gives CDR1 SGHTA, CDR2 FQGNSA. This CDR3 has 16 residues. Losses at the gene ends were 6 bases for V and 2 bases for J; bases not matched to a gene: 8. The CDR3, as DNA: TGTGCCAGCAGGACGATATTAGCGGGAGGGCAAGAGACCCAGTACTTC. It yields the protein CASRTILAGGQETQYF.

The chain's CDR3 is CASSEVGGSYNSPLHF. In DNA form, the CDR3 reads TGTGCCAGCAGTGAAGTGGGGGGTTCTTATAATTCACCCCTCCACTTT. This rearrangement joins TRBV6-1 to TRBJ1-6; D might be TRBD1 (5 bases). Germline CDR1 is MNHNS and CDR2 is SASEGT. The CDR3 runs 16 residues. Trimming took 1 base from V and 4 from J, leaving 11 bases between them.

The genes are TRBV6-6 and TRBJ1-1; perhaps TRBD1 as D (5 bases). This CDR3 region has 16 residues. Per germline, CDR1 MNHNY and CDR2 SVGAGI (reference sequence). The V end lost 2 bases, the J end lost 2 bases, and 15 bases lay between the germline ends. The CDR3 reads CASSYGGNRPNTEAFF. CDR3 coding DNA: TGTGCCAGCAGTTACGGGGGGAACAGACCAAACACTGAAGCTTTCTTT.

The chain recombines TRBV6-2 or TRBV6-3 with TRBJ2-2; TRBD2 aligns across 7 bases. The CDR3 covers 20 residues. Germline values: CDR1 MNHEY, CDR2 SVGEGT. Trimming cost V 2 bases and J 3 bases; bases outside gene matches: 18. This CDR3 reads CASSYQRPGGFTSDTGELFF. CDR3 nucleotides: TGTGCCAGCAGTTACCAGAGGCCAGGCGGGTTTACTAGCGACACCGGGGAGCTGTTTTTT.

This clone appeared a few times. The rearrangement joins TRBV7-9 to TRBJ1-2; 8 bases are a match to TRBD1. The trim removed 1 base at V and 6 bases at J, leaving 7 bases unmatched. CDR1 SEHNR and CDR2 FQNEAQ come from the germline V gene (reference sequence). CDR3 length equals 15 residues. The CDR3 here is CASSLGPDRVNGYTF. The CDR3 coding sequence is TGTGCCAGCAGCTTAGGACCGGACAGGGTCAATGGCTACACCTTC.

V gene TRBV7-9 combines with J gene TRBJ2-1; TRBD2 aligns across 11 bases. Germline assignment: CDR1 SEHNR and CDR2 FQNEAQ (reference sequence). After removal of 3 bases from V and 6 bases from J, the junction contained 13 bases not matched to a gene. The CDR3 totals 18 residues. DNA of the CDR3: TGTGCCAGCAGCTTTATCCTAGCGGGAGGTGAGGGGAGCAATGAGCAGTTCTTC. This translates into CASSFILAGGEGSNEQFF.

The chain has TRBV21-1 and TRBJ1-2; the listed D gene, TRBD1, was not tested against the DNA. TRBV21-1 is classified as a pseudogene. This CDR3 has 18 residues. This chain's CDR3 is CASSQNLTAKMANYGYTF. CDR3 nucleotide sequence: TGTGCCAGCAGCCAAAACTTGACAGCCAAGATGGCTAACTATGGCTACACCTTC.

This clone has only a few counts. The rearrangement joins TRBV4-1 to TRBJ2-1; 8 nucleotides agree with TRBD1. With 5 bases clipped from V and 5 bases from J, the junction kept 5 bases outside the gene matches. The CDR3 is 14 residues long. Per germline, CDR1 MGHRA and CDR2 YSYEKL. The CDR3 sequence is CASSTGQGHNEQFF. In DNA, the CDR3 is TGCGCCAGCAGCACAGGACAGGGACACAATGAGCAGTTCTTC.